The subject of this entry is one T cell receptor (beta chain). The sample originates from a study of CD8 T cells in Susac syndrome. The multiple sclerosis controls comprised treatment-naive patients whose relapsing-remitting disease was stable or active. Random hexamers were used to reverse transcribe an amount of roughly 0.5 to 1 ug RNA. With immunoSEQ multiplex PCR, TCR beta CDR3 was amplified across 54 Vbeta and 13 Jbeta. TCRdb itself ran the immunoSEQ multiplex PCR reads through MiXCR, one entry per CDR3 protein. The sample yields about 160,000 distinct CDR3 sequences, 94% seen once. Between the trimmed V and J ends, which lost 5 bases and 0 bases, there was a span of 13 bases. The germline V gene encodes CDR1 SEHNR and CDR2 FQNEAQ (reference sequence). This CDR3 contains 16 residues.

Specimen: CD4+ T cells from PBMCs. The rearrangement joins TRBV7-9 to TRBJ1-4, with unresolved D. The source of this sequence is a human donor with multiple sclerosis. As DNA, the CDR3 is TGTGCCAGCAGCCCCCGGATGGCCGCAACTAATGAAAAACTGTTTTTT. Amino acid sequence: CASSPRMAATNEKLFF.